Listed here are 31 T cell receptor beta chains from one sample, sequenced in a study of regulatory T cells in long-lasting Graves disease. Arm-PCR of CDR3 regions with iRepertoire HTBI primers generated TCR beta libraries. TCRdb passed the multiplex PCR reads through MiXCR, listing each CDR3 protein once. This table has some 600,000 distinct CDR3 sequences, 15% to 20% appearing once. This sample's time point: newly diagnosed GD, antithyroid drugs for less than 3 months. From RNA extracted from PBMCs, the TCR library was made. This sample was also put to use in a study of T cells in Graves' hyperthyroidism and ophthalmopathy.

Specimen: peripheral blood mononuclear cells (PBMCs), collected at new diagnosis, from a patient treated with antithyroid drugs. The source of these receptors is a man between 18 and 29 years old with Graves disease.

This clonotype came up a few times. The chain uses TRBV5-1 and TRBJ2-5, with 10 nucleotides matching TRBD1. The CDR3 is 17 amino acids. V lost 4 bases to trimming and J lost 5 bases; unmatched junction nucleotides: 14. The germline gives CDR1 SGHRS, CDR2 YFSETQ. The chain's CDR3 is CASSHRPGTGDGETQYF. The CDR3, as DNA: TGCGCCAGCAGCCATCGTCCCGGGACAGGGGACGGGGAGACCCAGTACTTC.

The chain is built from TRBV9 and TRBJ1-1; the match to TRBD1 covers 8 bases. The CDR3 runs to 14 residues. J gave up 5 bases and V 2 bases, and 5 bases lay outside the gene matches. Looked up from germline, CDR1 is SGDLS and CDR2 is YYNGEE. The CDR3 bases are TGTGCCAGCAGCGTTGAAACAGGGGGAACTGAAGCTTTCTTT. Its translation is CASSVETGGTEAFF.

The table lists this clonotype with many counts. This chain connects TRBV6-2 or TRBV6-3 to TRBJ2-3, with 12 positions matching TRBD1. Trimming at V came to 5 bases and at J to 6 bases, leaving 9 bases not matched to a gene. The CDR3 spans 16 residues. In germline, CDR1 is MNHEY, CDR2 SVGEGT. The CDR3 loop reads CASSGYGTGGMDTQYF. In DNA, the CDR3 is TGTGCCAGCAGTGGCTACGGGACAGGGGGCATGGATACGCAGTATTTT.

In this sample, this clonotype turned up many times. The V gene is TRBV15, the J gene TRBJ2-7, with 10 bases lining up with TRBD2. The CDR3 has 18 residues. Germline V gene data show CDR1 as LNHNV and CDR2 as YYDKDF (reference sequence). V lost 0 bases and J lost 5; bases outside the gene matches: 13. CDR3 in amino acids: CATSRDRSGRGLSHEQYF. Written as DNA, the CDR3 is TGTGCCACCAGCAGAGATAGGAGCGGGAGGGGACTTTCCCACGAGCAGTACTTC.

This sequence joins TRBV18 and TRBJ2-1; the match to TRBD2 covers 9 bases. The CDR3 consists of 18 residues. Germline loops: CDR1 KGHSH, CDR2 LQKENI. V shed 0 bases and J 3 bases; nucleotides not matched to a gene: 9. For the CDR3, the DNA is TGTGCCAGCTCACCACCCATTTTGCGGGAGGGCCGCTACAATGAGCAGTTCTTC. As protein: CASSPPILREGRYNEQFF.

This clonotype was seen a few times. The V and J genes are TRBV25-1 and TRBJ2-3; the match to TRBD2 covers 8 bases. The DNA end lines up better with TRBJ2-1; the J call may be wrong. In germline, CDR1 is MGHDK, CDR2 SYGVNS. The CDR3 spans 14 residues. CDR3 loop: CASSEWTSLNEQFF. The CDR3 nucleotides read TGTGCCAGCAGTGAATGGACTAGCTTAAATGAGCAGTTCTTC.

This clonotype was picked up many times. The rearrangement joins TRBV20-1 to TRBJ2-3; 13 bases match TRBD2. J gave up 5 bases and V 6 bases, and 8 bases lay outside the gene matches. Per germline, CDR1 DFQATT and CDR2 SNEGSKA (reference sequence). This CDR3 region has 15 residues. In DNA, the CDR3 is TGCAGTGCCCCCAGGACTAGCGGGAGTGGAGATACGCAGTATTTT. As protein: CSAPRTSGSGDTQYF.

The genes are TRBV27 and TRBJ1-2; D is undetermined. V was clipped by 4 bases and J by 2 bases, with 14 bases between them. The CDR3 runs 15 residues. Germline V gene data show CDR1 as MNHEY and CDR2 as SMNVEV (reference sequence). CDR3 in DNA: TGTGCCAGCAGTTCTTCTCGGGCAGCCAACTATGGCTACACCTTC. It encodes CASSSSRAANYGYTF.

This clonotype showed up just a few times. This chain joins TRBV27 and TRBJ2-7, with D perhaps matching TRBD2 (5 bases). Germline V gene sequence: CDR1 MNHEY, CDR2 SMNVEV (reference sequence). V lost 0 bases, J lost 9 bases, and 15 bases lay in between. The CDR3 consists of 14 residues. The chain's CDR3 is CASSLSPSRSGQYF. The CDR3, as DNA: TGTGCCAGCAGTTTATCACCTAGCCGGTCCGGGCAGTACTTC.

The chain couples TRBV6-1 to TRBJ2-4, with D perhaps TRBD1 or TRBD2 (5 bases each). Per the germline V gene, CDR1 is MNHNS and CDR2 is SASEGT. The CDR3 contains 14 residues. V lost 2 bases and J 7 bases, leaving 12 bases between the germline ends. The CDR3 nucleotides read TGTGCCAGCAGTGAACATGGGGGAGAGAACATTCAGTACTTC. This gives the protein CASSEHGGENIQYF.

This clonotype was recorded at least ten times. The chain has TRBV27 and TRBJ2-4, with D possibly being TRBD2 (6 bases). V lost 3 bases, J lost 6 bases, and 18 bases lay in between. CDR3 length equals 16 residues. The germline CDR1 and CDR2 sequences are MNHEY and SMNVEV (reference sequence). The CDR3 reads CASSFPRDSPRNIQYF. The CDR3 region has the DNA TGTGCCAGCAGTTTCCCCCGGGACTCGCCGAGAAACATTCAGTACTTC.

At least ten counts were recorded for this clonotype. V and J are TRBV20-1 and TRBJ1-2; D is uncertain. Germline-derived CDR1 and CDR2 are DFQATT and SNEGSKA (reference sequence). The CDR3 is made up of 14 amino acids. The V end was cut by 3 bases, the J end by 8 bases, with 19 bases between. CDR3 sequence: CSARAQSLPGGYTF. Here the CDR3 DNA reads TGCAGTGCTAGGGCCCAGAGCCTTCCTGGGGGCTACACCTTC.

This clonotype occurred a few times. The CDR3 region is CASSERRQGDEGRLSLSNQPQHF. CDR3 DNA: TGCGCCAGCAGCGAACGGAGACAGGGGGACGAGGGACGGCTTTCTTTGAGCAATCAGCCCCAGCATTTT. V usage is TRBV5-1 and J usage is TRBJ1-5, with TRBD1 identical over 9 bases. The CDR3 is made up of 23 amino acids. V dropped 4 bases and J dropped 1; count of bases not matched to a gene: 27. The germline CDR1 and CDR2 sequences are SGHRS and YFSETQ. The full variable domain, with the rest looked up from reference TRBV5-1 and TRBJ1-5, is KAGVTQTPRYLIKTRGQQVTLSCSPISGHRSVSWYQQTPGQGLQFLFEYFSETQRNKGNFPGRFSGRQFSNSRSEMNVSTLELGDSALYLCASSERRQGDEGRLSLSNQPQHFGDGTRLSIL.

Ten or more counts support this clonotype. This chain connects TRBV3-1 to TRBJ2-1, with D unclear. This CDR3 region has 15 residues. Trimming took off 0 bases at V and 6 bases at J, with 12 bases between the two ends. Germline values: CDR1 LGHDT, CDR2 YNNKEL (reference sequence). The CDR3 nucleotides are TGTGCCAGCAGCCAAGAAAGACTCCTAATCAATGAGCAGTTCTTC. Translating it yields CASSQERLLINEQFF.

This clonotype was recorded many times. This chain links TRBV24-1 with TRBJ2-2, with D hard to call. CDR3 length equals 12 residues. The ends were cut back, 4 bases at V and 2 bases at J, with 1 base in the middle. Germline V gene data show CDR1 as KGHDR and CDR2 as SFDVKD. As DNA, the CDR3 is TGTGCCACCAGTGAAAACACCGGGGAGCTGTTTTTT. Its translation is CATSENTGELFF.

This clonotype was counted between two and nine times. V is TRBV7-2 and J is TRBJ1-6; D might be TRBD1 (6 bases). Trimming pared 5 bases from V and 7 bases from J, leaving 15 bases between. CDR1 is SGHTA and CDR2 is FQGNSA in the germline V gene. This CDR3 spans 15 amino acids. The CDR3 region is CASSPQTGWNSPLHF. Here the CDR3 DNA reads TGTGCCAGCAGCCCCCAGACAGGTTGGAATTCACCCCTCCACTTT.

This clonotype has a handful of counts. The chain's CDR3 is CASSLAQGFQETQYF. Here the CDR3 DNA reads TGCGCCAGCAGCTTGGCTCAGGGGTTTCAAGAGACCCAGTACTTC. The V call is TRBV5-1, the J call TRBJ2-5; a possible D gene is TRBD1 (6 bases). This CDR3 region has 15 residues. The germline V gene has CDR1 SGHRS and CDR2 YFSETQ. Between the trimmed V and J ends, which lost 0 bases and 2 bases, there was a span of 11 bases.

This clonotype was counted at least ten times. The rearrangement joins TRBV5-1 to TRBJ2-3, with D tentatively TRBD2 (7 bases). Germline V gives CDR1 SGHRS, CDR2 YFSETQ. The CDR3 has 15 residues. V shed 2 bases and J shed 8 bases, with 18 bases lying between them. CDR3 nucleotide sequence: TGCGCCAGCAGCTTTCTTGGGGGGCGGGAGTTTACGCAGTATTTT. It specifies CASSFLGGREFTQYF.

This clonotype was counted ten times or more. The rearrangement uses TRBV10-3 and TRBJ2-5; D remains unclear. V shed 2 bases and J shed 3 bases, with 7 bases lying between them. The CDR3 covers 13 residues. Germline-derived CDR1 and CDR2 are ENHRY and SYGVKD. The CDR3 sequence: CAISERPEETQYF. CDR3 DNA sequence: TGTGCCATCAGTGAGAGACCAGAAGAGACCCAGTACTTC.

This clonotype was counted many times. The chain uses TRBV2 and TRBJ2-7; TRBD1 or TRBD2 may be the D gene (5 bases each). The CDR3 sequence is 14 residues long. V lost 6 bases to trimming and J lost 1 base, with 13 bases between them. Germline values: CDR1 SNHLY, CDR2 FYNNEI. The CDR3 bases are TGTGCCAGCAGCTGGGACGGGCAATCCTACGAGCAGTACTTC. Its protein is CASSWDGQSYEQYF.

This clonotype was seen many times. The genes are TRBV11-3 and TRBJ2-5; a weak D match, TRBD1 (5 bases). This CDR3 is 15 amino acids long. Trimming removed 4 bases at V and 3 bases at J, with 15 bases between. Germline V gene sequence: CDR1 SGHNT, CDR2 YENEEA. CDR3 nucleotides: TGTGCCAGCAGCTCCGACAGCCAAGGAGAAGAGACCCAGTACTTC. Translated: CASSSDSQGEETQYF.

The sample holds a few counts of this clonotype. The rearrangement links TRBV2 to TRBJ1-6; 7 nucleotides align to TRBD1. Trimming removed 7 bases from V and 3 bases from J; junction bases left unmatched: 9. CDR3 length: 16 amino acids. Germline V gene lookup returns CDR1 SNHLY and CDR2 FYNNEI. This chain's CDR3 is CASTDRTGFYNSPLHF. In DNA, the CDR3 is TGTGCCAGCACCGACCGGACAGGATTCTATAATTCACCCCTCCACTTT. The complete variable domain, with remaining parts taken from reference TRBV2 and TRBJ1-6, reads EPEVTQTPSHQVTQMGQEVILRCVPISNHLYFYWYRQILGQKVEFLVSFYNNEISEKSEIFDDQFSVERPDGSNFTLKIRSTKLEDSAMYFCASTDRTGFYNSPLHFGNGTRLTVT.

This clonotype was observed a few times. V is TRBV19 and J is TRBJ2-3; D not resolved. Trimming took off 1 base at V and 5 bases at J, with 7 bases between the two ends. The CDR3 is 13 amino acids. Germline V lookup: CDR1 LNHDA, CDR2 SQIVND (reference sequence). In nucleotides, the CDR3 is TGTGCCAGTAGTATAGCCGCGCGAGATACGCAGTATTTT. Its translation is CASSIAARDTQYF.

The chain is built from TRBV4-1 and TRBJ2-1, with D unresolved. Germline values: CDR1 MGHRA, CDR2 YSYEKL. V lost 0 bases and J 4 bases, leaving 13 bases between the germline ends. The length of the CDR3 is 16 residues. The CDR3 here is CASSQERPSSYNEQFF. The CDR3 DNA reads TGCGCCAGCAGCCAAGAAAGGCCTTCCTCTTACAATGAGCAGTTCTTC.

This chain links TRBV7-3 with TRBJ2-2; D remains ambiguous. Germline V gene sequence: CDR1 SGHTA, CDR2 FQGTGA. V gave up 5 bases and J gave up 8 bases, with 15 bases separating them. The CDR3 sequence is 14 residues long. CDR3 sequence: CASSNAFSSGELFF. The CDR3 DNA follows: TGTGCCAGCAGCAACGCCTTTAGCTCTGGGGAGCTGTTTTTT.

Comment on this clonotype: A much larger clone lies a single base off, so this may be a read error. This sequence joins TRBV11-1 and TRBJ2-1; the match to TRBD2 covers 14 bases. The J call may be wrong; the DNA end is better matched by TRBJ2-3. Germline-derived CDR1 and CDR2 are SGHAT and FQDESV (reference sequence). The CDR3 length is 14 residues. In DNA, the CDR3 is TGTGTCAGCAGCTTCGGGACTAGCGGGGGTACGCAGTATTTT. Its translation is CVSSFGTSGGTQYF.

This rearrangement joins TRBV5-1 to TRBJ2-2; 12 bases fit TRBD2. The germline V gene has CDR1 SGHRS and CDR2 YFSETQ. There are 15 residues in the CDR3. V was pared by 7 bases and J by 7 bases, with 8 bases of the junction left unmatched. The CDR3 bases are TGCGCCAGCCGCCCTACGGGACTAGCGGGCGGGGAGCTGTTTTTT. The encoded protein is CASRPTGLAGGELFF. The whole variable domain, filled in from reference TRBV5-1 and TRBJ2-2, reads KAGVTQTPRYLIKTRGQQVTLSCSPISGHRSVSWYQQTPGQGLQFLFEYFSETQRNKGNFPGRFSGRQFSNSRSEMNVSTLELGDSALYLCASRPTGLAGGELFFGEGSRLTVL.

This clonotype was detected only a few times. V is TRBV19 and J is TRBJ1-2; perhaps TRBD1 as D (6 bases). Germline-derived CDR1 and CDR2 are LNHDA and SQIVND (reference sequence). Trimming removed 4 bases from V and 1 base from J, with 10 bases in between. The CDR3 sequence is 14 residues long. CDR3 sequence (DNA): TGTGCCAGTAGTACACGGGACAATAACTATGGCTACACCTTC. Protein product: CASSTRDNNYGYTF.

This clonotype has a count of ten or more. The rearrangement uses TRBV28 and TRBJ2-1; no definite D call. V was clipped by 11 bases and J by 2 bases, with 7 bases between them. The CDR3 has 11 amino acids. From germline, CDR1 is MDHEN and CDR2 SYDVKM. The CDR3 bases are TGTGCCTCTGGCCCCTACAATGAGCAGTTCTTC. Its translation is CASGPYNEQFF.

This clonotype has more than one count but fewer than ten. V and J are TRBV5-1 and TRBJ2-2, with 9 bases lining up with TRBD2. The germline V gene encodes CDR1 SGHRS and CDR2 YFSETQ. The CDR3 is 18 residues long. The V segment lost 4 bases and the J segment 5 bases; nucleotides outside the gene matches: 15. CDR3 sequence (DNA): TGCGCCAGCAGCCCGGTGCGGGGGTTCCTAGCGGGAACCGGGGAGCTGTTTTTT. It specifies CASSPVRGFLAGTGELFF.

The J gene is TRBJ1-2, the V gene TRBV20-1; 10 positions agree with TRBD1. Germline CDR1 is DFQATT and CDR2 is SNEGSKA (reference sequence). With 3 bases clipped from V and 6 bases from J, the junction kept 7 bases outside the gene matches. This CDR3 is 14 amino acids long. The CDR3 loop is CSASAGTGANGYTF. For the CDR3, the DNA is TGCAGTGCTAGCGCCGGGACAGGGGCTAATGGCTACACCTTC.